These 26 T cell receptor beta chains share one sample of origin, sequenced in a study of T-cell reconstitution after alpha-beta-depleted transplantation in children. It was with unique molecular identifiers that the TCRbeta library was prepared. MiXCR, applied by TCRdb to the PCR reads, yields one record per CDR3 protein. The table shows 200,000 to 250,000 distinct CDR3 sequences, with 8.5% to 10% occurring only once. This material consisted of PBMCs from the stem cell graft donor, taken from the stem cell graft. These receptor sequences come from a human donor who donated a stem cell graft to a child with acute lymphoblastic leukemia.

This clonotype turned up a few times. The V gene is TRBV12-3 or TRBV12-4, the J gene TRBJ1-6; D gene unclear. Trimming stripped 2 bases from V and 7 bases from J, with 12 bases between. This CDR3 has 15 residues. The CDR3 DNA follows: TGTGCCAGCAGTTTATACGCAGCTAGAAATTCACCCCTCCACTTT. Translated, it gives CASSLYAARNSPLHF.

This clonotype was detected a few times. The chain links TRBV14 to TRBJ1-2; the D is unclear. Trimming removed 4 bases at V and 1 base at J, with 7 bases between. Per the germline V gene, CDR1 is SGHDN and CDR2 is FVKESK. CDR3 length equals 13 residues. The CDR3 reads CASSPFGNYGYTF. The DNA for the CDR3 is TGTGCCAGCAGCCCGTTTGGTAACTATGGCTACACCTTC. The whole variable domain, remainder taken from reference TRBV14 and TRBJ1-2, is EAGVTQFPSHSVIEKGQTVTLRCDPISGHDNLYWYRRVMGKEIKFLLHFVKESKQDESGMPNNRFLAERTGGTYSTLKVQPAELEDSGVYFCASSPFGNYGYTFGSGTRLTVV.

A note on this clonotype: No conserved phenylalanine or tryptophan ends this CDR3, so it is likely a read error. The DNA is left out, because the CDR3 cannot be placed on it with certainty; the CDR3 is given as TCRdb lists it. The gene calls are TRBV1 and TRBJ2-1. TRBV1 is recorded as a pseudogene. Including both end residues, the CDR3 is 13 amino acids long. This CDR3 reads CTSSDSRDNEQFC.

For the CDR3, the DNA is TGTGCCAGCAGCTCACTCAACGTGGGGGGGTTGGAAACTGAAGCTTTCTTT. Encoded protein: CASSSLNVGGLETEAFF. The chain recombines TRBV7-9 with TRBJ1-1; tentatively, D is TRBD1 (5 bases). Trimming removed 4 bases from V and 5 bases from J, with 23 bases in between. Germline V gene data show CDR1 as SEHNR and CDR2 as FQNEAQ (reference sequence). This CDR3 has 17 amino acids.

The chain employs TRBV7-9 and TRBJ1-1; no clear D gene. Germline-derived CDR1 and CDR2 are SEHNR and FQNEAQ (reference sequence). The ends were cut back, 11 bases at V and 1 base at J, with 8 bases in the middle. The CDR3 is 11 amino acids. The CDR3 DNA is TGTGCCGGCGGCGGGAACACTGAAGCTTTCTTT. It codes for CAGGGNTEAFF.

This chain connects TRBV18 to TRBJ1-5, with 7 bases that match TRBD1. V lost 4 bases, J lost 4 bases, and 4 bases stayed unmatched. Per the germline V gene, CDR1 is KGHSH and CDR2 is LQKENI. The CDR3 runs 14 residues. The CDR3 DNA reads TGTGCCAGCTCACTAGGACAGGAAAATCAGCCCCAGCATTTT. Encoded protein: CASSLGQENQPQHF.

V and J are TRBV5-1 and TRBJ2-1; 7 positions agree with TRBD1. V lost 0 bases to trimming and J lost 4 bases; unmatched junction nucleotides: 7. Germline V gene data show CDR1 as SGHRS and CDR2 as YFSETQ. The CDR3 is 16 amino acids. CDR3 sequence: CASSLVVGTAYNEQFF. In nucleotides, the CDR3 is TGCGCCAGCAGCTTGGTCGTCGGGACAGCTTACAATGAGCAGTTCTTC. The complete variable domain, with remaining parts taken from reference TRBV5-1 and TRBJ2-1, reads KAGVTQTPRYLIKTRGQQVTLSCSPISGHRSVSWYQQTPGQGLQFLFEYFSETQRNKGNFPGRFSGRQFSNSRSEMNVSTLELGDSALYLCASSLVVGTAYNEQFFGPGTRLTVL.

This clonotype appeared many times. This chain connects TRBV4-3 to TRBJ2-7, with D perhaps matching TRBD2 (7 bases). Trimming removed 5 bases from V and 3 bases from J, with 17 bases in between. There are 15 residues in the CDR3. Germline CDR1 is LGHNA and CDR2 is YSLEER. The CDR3 sequence is CASSVRGAPVYEQYF. CDR3 DNA sequence: TGCGCCAGCAGCGTCCGGGGGGCCCCCGTCTACGAGCAGTACTTC.

This clonotype has a handful of counts. This sequence joins TRBV5-1 and TRBJ2-2, with TRBD2 identical over 7 bases. The length of the CDR3 is 14 residues. CDR1 is SGHRS and CDR2 is YFSETQ in the germline V gene. V lost 7 bases and J lost 1; bases outside the gene matches: 4. The CDR3 spells CASWPGGNTGELFF. DNA of the CDR3: TGCGCCAGCTGGCCGGGGGGGAACACCGGGGAGCTGTTTTTT.

This clonotype was seen only a few times. The chain links TRBV5-1 to TRBJ2-3; a possible D gene is TRBD1 (7 bases). The CDR3 extends over 15 amino acids. Germline CDR1 is SGHRS and CDR2 is YFSETQ. V was trimmed by 4 bases and J by 2 bases, leaving 14 bases between them. CDR3 sequence: CASSLRGAITDTQYF. CDR3 nucleotide sequence: TGCGCCAGCAGCCTCAGGGGGGCAATCACAGATACGCAGTATTTT.

The genes are TRBV5-6 and TRBJ2-3; D might be TRBD1 or TRBD2, each matching 5 bases. Trimming removed 0 bases at V and 0 bases at J, with 17 bases between. Germline V lookup: CDR1 SGHDT, CDR2 YYEEEE. CDR3 size: 18 residues. In DNA, the CDR3 is TGTGCCAGCAGCTTGGACAGGCCCCCTTGGACTAGCACAGATACGCAGTATTTT. The encoded protein is CASSLDRPPWTSTDTQYF.

Only a few counts were recorded for this clonotype. The gene calls are TRBV6-4 and TRBJ1-6, with D possibly TRBD1 on 5 matching bases. The V gene lost 4 bases and the J gene lost 0 bases, with 16 bases spanning the gap. The CDR3 spans 18 residues. Looked up from germline, CDR1 is MRHNA and CDR2 is SNTAGT. This CDR3 reads CASSVVRGSRSYNSPLHF. The CDR3 DNA is TGTGCCAGCAGTGTCGTACGGGGGTCTCGCTCCTATAATTCACCCCTCCACTTT.

In its sample, this clonotype was seen a few times. J is TRBJ2-7 and V is TRBV10-3; 8 nucleotides agree with TRBD1. Germline trimming cut 3 bases from V and 4 bases from J; bases unmatched to any gene: 2. Germline CDR1 is ENHRY and CDR2 is SYGVKD. This CDR3 region has 13 residues. Written as DNA, the CDR3 is TGTGCCATCAGTGAACGACAGGGGTACGAGCAGTACTTC. Protein product: CAISERQGYEQYF.

This clonotype was seen a few times. V gene TRBV6-5 combines with J gene TRBJ1-1; TRBD1 matches at 9 bases. Per germline, CDR1 MNHEY and CDR2 SVGAGI. The CDR3 runs 18 residues. With V trimmed by 5 bases and J by 5 bases, 18 bases remained unmatched. The DNA of the CDR3 is TGTGCCAGCAGTCTTCTAAGGGGGTCGGGACAGGGTCAGACTGAAGCTTTCTTT. Protein sequence: CASSLLRGSGQGQTEAFF.

This clonotype was found many times. The rearrangement links TRBV29-1 to TRBJ2-3; possibly TRBD1 for D (6 bases). Germline V gives CDR1 SQVTM, CDR2 ANQGSEA. This CDR3 contains 12 residues. V was trimmed by 6 bases and J by 6 bases, leaving 13 bases between them. CDR3 sequence: CSVRTGSDTQYF. The CDR3 region has the DNA TGCAGCGTAAGAACAGGGTCGGATACGCAGTATTTT.

This clonotype was counted at least ten times. The chain carries TRBV7-2 and TRBJ1-1; a weak D match, TRBD1 (6 bases). V was shortened by 1 base and J by 2 bases, with 11 bases between the two germline ends. Germline V CDR1 and CDR2: SGHTA, FQGNSA. This CDR3 has 15 amino acids. DNA for the CDR3: TGTGCCAGCAGCTTAGTCGGGGGGGCCAACACTGAAGCTTTCTTT. This translates into CASSLVGGANTEAFF.

This clonotype was found many times. V is TRBV20-1 and J is TRBJ1-2; a weak D match, TRBD1 (5 bases). The CDR3 consists of 15 residues. From germline, CDR1 is DFQATT and CDR2 SNEGSKA (reference sequence). Trimming took 3 bases from V and 6 from J, leaving 20 bases between them. CDR3 loop: CSASTQVIRGDGYTF. CDR3 DNA: TGCAGTGCTAGTACACAGGTCATACGGGGGGATGGCTACACCTTC.

In its sample, this clonotype was seen many times. The chain is built from TRBV6-5 and TRBJ1-2, with 10 bases identical to TRBD1. Trimming took 6 bases from V and 6 from J; bases not matched to a gene: 10. The CDR3 is 15 amino acids. Germline CDR1 is MNHEY and CDR2 is SVGAGI. CDR3 coding DNA: TGTGCCAGCAGCCCCGGGACAGGGGATTACCATGGCTACACCTTC. It yields the protein CASSPGTGDYHGYTF.

This clonotype occurred a few times. The chain combines TRBV7-2 with TRBJ2-1, with TRBD2 matching 9 bases. CDR3 size: 13 residues. V lost 5 bases to trimming and J lost 15 bases; unmatched junction nucleotides: 11. Germline CDR1 is SGHTA and CDR2 is FQGNSA. CDR3 amino acids: CASSPLVAGVWFF. For the CDR3, the DNA is TGTGCCAGCAGCCCCTTGGTAGCGGGGGTCTGGTTCTTC. Drawing the rest from reference TRBV7-2 and TRBJ2-1, the complete variable domain is GAGVSQSPSNKVTEKGKDVELRCDPISGHTALYWYRQSLGQGLEFLIYFQGNSAPDKSGLPSDRFSAERTGGSVSTLTIQRTQQEDSAVYLCASSPLVAGVWFFGPGTRLTVL.

This clonotype was seen ten or more times. The chain has TRBV4-3 and TRBJ1-4; D uncertain. Germline loops: CDR1 LGHNA, CDR2 YSLEER. The CDR3 is made up of 16 amino acids. With 0 bases removed from V and 0 bases from J, the gap between germline ends came to 8 bases. CDR3 bases: TGCGCCAGCAGCCAAGATAGGACCGCAACTAATGAAAAACTGTTTTTT. As protein: CASSQDRTATNEKLFF.

Many counts were recorded for this clonotype. The CDR3 is CASSIGTSGATYEQYF. The CDR3 coding sequence is TGCGCCAGCAGCATCGGGACTAGCGGGGCGACCTACGAGCAGTACTTC. This sequence joins TRBV5-1 and TRBJ2-7; 13 bases line up with TRBD2. Unmatched junction bases numbered 6, after V lost 4 bases and J lost 2 bases. The CDR3 sequence is 16 residues long. Germline assignment: CDR1 SGHRS and CDR2 YFSETQ.

The CDR3 spells CASSLSGNSVYNEQFF. CDR3 coding DNA: TGTGCCAGCAGCTTGTCGGGGAACAGCGTCTACAATGAGCAGTTCTTC. V is TRBV5-5 and J is TRBJ2-1; TRBD2 might be the D (5 bases). The germline V gene has CDR1 SGHKS and CDR2 YYEKEE (reference sequence). Trimming shortened V by 1 base and J by 3 bases, and 14 bases separated the two germline ends. The CDR3 totals 16 residues.

The rearrangement joins TRBV20-1 to TRBJ2-3, with TRBD2 matching over 9 bases. Germline values: CDR1 DFQATT, CDR2 SNEGSKA (reference sequence). Trimming cost V 2 bases and J 4 bases; bases outside gene matches: 4. The CDR3 covers 14 residues. CDR3 bases: TGCAGTGCTAGACGGGCGGGGGGGGCAGATACGCAGTATTTT. This sequence encodes CSARRAGGADTQYF.

This clonotype was seen only a few times. V usage is TRBV4-2 and J usage is TRBJ1-1; D gene uncertain. Germline lookup yields CDR1 LGHNA and CDR2 YNFKEQ. Trimming left V 0 bases short and J 0 bases short, with 8 bases between. This CDR3 has 15 residues. The DNA for the CDR3 is TGTGCCAGCAGCCAAGACCCGGTTCTGAACACTGAAGCTTTCTTT. Translated: CASSQDPVLNTEAFF.

This clonotype appeared many times. This chain uses TRBV20-1 with TRBJ1-2, with a possible D match to TRBD1 (6 bases). Germline V gives CDR1 DFQATT, CDR2 SNEGSKA (reference sequence). V lost 6 bases to trimming and J lost 2 bases, with 13 bases between them. The CDR3 sequence is 13 residues long. This chain's CDR3 is CSAGRTANYGYTF. The DNA for the CDR3 is TGCAGTGCAGGGAGGACAGCGAACTATGGCTACACCTTC.

This clonotype has at least ten counts. The chain employs TRBV4-3 and TRBJ1-2, with D possibly matching TRBD1 (6 bases). This CDR3 has 15 residues. Per germline, CDR1 LGHNA and CDR2 YSLEER. V was pared by 1 base and J by 4 bases, with 13 bases between. The CDR3 sequence is CASSQVRGWSYGYTF. DNA of the CDR3: TGCGCCAGCAGCCAAGTCAGGGGCTGGAGCTATGGCTACACCTTC.